This TCR beta chain was captured by sequencing in a study of beta chain features in type 1 diabetes. Study details: There were 95 million to 110 million sorted cells examined across all samples.

One heparinised blood draw averaging approximately 120 mL was given by each donor. Whole-study results and caveats: For type 1 diabetes patients, VDJ junctions showed fewer insertions and more deletions.

The germline V gene encodes CDR1 SEHNR and CDR2 FQNEAQ (reference sequence). V was clipped by 5 bases and J by 5 bases; unmatched bases: 9. The CDR3 has 15 residues. All of the isolated RNA was reverse transcribed, so expressed TCRB transcripts were sequenced. Sequenced by immunoSEQ multiplex PCR; TCRdb stores in-frame clones only, minus some. The data show 350,000 to 450,000 clones, roughly 13% seen once. About this clone: Its antigen remains unidentified.

The sequence came from a man aged 25-45 years in good health. The chain has TRBV7-9 and TRBJ1-2; 9 bases line up with TRBD1. Source material: naive CD4+ T cells from blood. The CDR3 DNA reads as TGTGCCAGCAGCATCGGACAGGGGTTCGGGTATGGCTACACCTTC. Its protein is CASSIGQGFGYGYTF.